This T cell receptor (beta chain) is drawn from a study of early T cells in non-severe SARS-CoV-2 infection. Looking at the study overall: Sequencing input comprised bulk RNA from unsorted whole blood; chain pairing was not available.

Individual cDNA molecules each received unique molecular identifiers attached to them. A single record per CDR3 protein comes from TCRdb applying MiXCR to the 5' RACE reads. The sample carries about 39,000 distinct CDR3 sequences, roughly 5% recorded once. Germline V gene lookup returns CDR1 SNHLY and CDR2 FYNNEI. Trimming pared 2 bases from V and 3 bases from J, leaving 14 bases between. The CDR3 loop spans 15 amino acids. J is TRBJ2-7 and V is TRBV2; either TRBD1 or TRBD2 may supply D (5 bases each). Sequences were obtained from whole blood. The clonotype originates from an adult who was a healthcare worker with PCR-confirmed SARS-CoV-2 infection or an uninfected control (not recorded which). The CDR3 DNA reads as TGTGCCAGCAGTGAATTGGGGACGGAGGTCTACGAGCAGTACTTC. It translates to CASSELGTEVYEQYF. Filled out from reference TRBV2 and TRBJ2-7, the complete variable domain reads EPEVTQTPSHQVTQMGQEVILRCVPISNHLYFYWYRQILGQKVEFLVSFYNNEISEKSEIFDDQFSVERPDGSNFTLKIRSTKLEDSAMYFCASSELGTEVYEQYFGPGTRLTVT.